Each of the 24 T cell receptor beta chains below was sequenced from the same sample in a study of multiple sclerosis patients with progressive multifocal leukoencephalopathy. Time point defined: before natalizumab initiation. The protocol was immunoSEQ multiplex PCR, while the TCRdb copy is restricted to in-frame clones and leaves out a portion. The data hold under 40,000 clones, with around 91% observed a single time. What was sequenced was PBMCs. Source of these receptors: a human donor with multiple sclerosis.

This chain connects TRBV5-3 to TRBJ2-1; no clear D. TRBV5-3 is placed among ORFs of uncertain function. V shed 3 bases and J shed 8 bases, with 12 bases lying between them. CDR3 length: 13 amino acids. CDR3 sequence reads: CARSWAFSDEQFF. The CDR3 DNA reads TGTGCCAGAAGCTGGGCTTTCTCCGATGAGCAGTTCTTC.

The chain combines TRBV13 with TRBJ1-1; D not resolved. Germline values: CDR1 PRHDT, CDR2 FYEKMQ (reference sequence). This CDR3 has 12 amino acids. Trimming left V 3 bases short and J 6 bases short, with 8 bases between. The CDR3 DNA is TGTGCCAGCAGCTTTCTCCGATCTGAAGCTTTCTTT. This sequence encodes CASSFLRSEAFF.

The rearrangement links TRBV28 to TRBJ2-5; D might be TRBD2 (5 bases). The CDR3 runs 13 residues. CDR1 is MDHEN and CDR2 is SYDVKM in the germline V gene. Trimming took off 1 base at V and 10 bases at J, with 13 bases between the two ends. CDR3 region: CASSLFGGRIQYF. The DNA of the CDR3 is TGTGCCAGCAGTTTATTCGGAGGCCGAATCCAGTACTTC.

The chain recombines TRBV19 with TRBJ1-1, with unresolved D. CDR1 is LNHDA, CDR2 SQIVND, per germline (reference sequence). Trimming pared 6 bases from V and 1 base from J, leaving 12 bases between. The CDR3 consists of 14 residues. This CDR3 reads CASRPAGANTEAFF. The CDR3 nucleotides are TGTGCCAGTAGACCGGCGGGTGCGAACACTGAAGCTTTCTTT.

The chain links TRBV28 to TRBJ1-5; possibly TRBD1 for D (5 bases). This CDR3 is built from 18 residues. The germline V gene encodes CDR1 MDHEN and CDR2 SYDVKM. The V end was cut by 4 bases, the J end by 4 bases, with 23 bases between. In DNA, the CDR3 is TGTGCCAGCAGTTGGGGGAAGACAGCAGGGCCGTCTAATCAGCCCCAGCATTTT. Its protein is CASSWGKTAGPSNQPQHF.

This rearrangement joins TRBV7-8 to TRBJ2-7; 9 bases map to TRBD1. Trimming removed 3 bases from V and 4 bases from J; junction bases left unmatched: 7. CDR3 length: 15 amino acids. The germline CDR1 and CDR2 sequences are SGHVS and FQNEAQ. CDR3 sequence: CASSFRTGVGYEQYF. The CDR3 bases are TGTGCCAGCAGCTTTAGGACAGGGGTTGGGTACGAGCAGTACTTC.

The chain couples TRBV2 to TRBJ2-7, with D possibly being TRBD2 (5 bases). V gave up 5 bases and J gave up 1 base, with 12 bases separating them. The germline V gene encodes CDR1 SNHLY and CDR2 FYNNEI. This CDR3 is built from 14 residues. The CDR3 is CASSLAGPSYEQYF. The CDR3 DNA reads TGTGCCAGCAGTCTAGCCGGGCCATCCTACGAGCAGTACTTC.

V gene TRBV7-9 combines with J gene TRBJ1-3, with a tentative D call TRBD1 (5 bases). Germline-derived CDR1 and CDR2 are SEHNR and FQNEAQ (reference sequence). The CDR3 is 15 amino acids. Trimming left V 1 base short and J 2 bases short, with 9 bases between. This chain's CDR3 is CASSLERGTGNTIYF. The CDR3 coding sequence is TGTGCCAGCAGCTTAGAGAGGGGAACTGGAAACACCATATATTTT. Looking up the rest from reference TRBV7-9 and TRBJ1-3 gives the full variable domain: DTGVSQNPRHKITKRGQNVTFRCDPISEHNRLYWYRQTLGQGPEFLTYFQNEAQLEKSRLLSDRFSAERPKGSFSTLEIQRTEQGDSAMYLCASSLERGTGNTIYFGEGSWLTVV.

The CDR3 sequence is CASSVGQGWVTEAFF. The DNA of the CDR3 is TGTGCCAGCAGCGTAGGTCAGGGTTGGGTCACTGAAGCTTTCTTT. The chain employs TRBV9 and TRBJ1-1; possibly TRBD1 for D (5 bases). The V gene's germline CDR1 is SGDLS and CDR2 YYNGEE. This CDR3 region has 15 residues. V dropped 0 bases and J dropped 4 bases, with 13 bases sitting between them.

CDR3 DNA sequence: TGTGCCACCAGCAGAGAAGGGGGGGGACTGCTAGGGAATGAGCAGTTCTTC. It encodes CATSREGGGLLGNEQFF. V usage is TRBV15 and J usage is TRBJ2-1; weak D call: TRBD2 (7 bases). CDR1 LNHNV and CDR2 YYDKDF come from the germline V gene (reference sequence). The V end was cut by 0 bases, the J end by 7 bases, with 19 bases between. The CDR3 totals 17 residues.

The gene calls are TRBV19 and TRBJ2-6; unclear D gene. Germline V lookup: CDR1 LNHDA, CDR2 SQIVND (reference sequence). The germline V and J ends were trimmed by 3 bases and 2 bases, with 11 bases remaining between them. The CDR3 runs 16 residues. The CDR3, as DNA: TGTGCCAGTAGTATGAGGTTGCTGGCTGGGGCCAACGTCCTGACTTTC. Translated, it gives CASSMRLLAGANVLTF.

This clone was seen just once. The rearrangement links TRBV11-1 to TRBJ1-1; D is possibly TRBD1 (5 bases). The V end lost 5 bases, the J end lost 10 bases, and 11 bases lay between the germline ends. The CDR3 extends over 11 amino acids. Germline V gene sequence: CDR1 SGHAT, CDR2 FQDESV (reference sequence). The CDR3 nucleotides are TGTGCCAGCAGCCCGGGGGAATCAGCTTTCTTT. Translation gives CASSPGESAFF.

The rearrangement links TRBV27 to TRBJ1-1; D call uncertain. Trimming left V 2 bases short and J 1 base short, with 5 bases between. The CDR3 extends over 13 amino acids. Germline V lookup: CDR1 MNHEY, CDR2 SMNVEV (reference sequence). Here the CDR3 DNA reads TGTGCCAGCAGTTTAGCTAGGAACACTGAAGCTTTCTTT. This codes for CASSLARNTEAFF.

V gene TRBV7-8 combines with J gene TRBJ2-3; 10 bases map to TRBD1. CDR1 SGHVS and CDR2 FQNEAQ come from the germline V gene. Losses at the gene ends were 5 bases for V and 6 bases for J; bases not matched to a gene: 2. The length of the CDR3 is 13 residues. CDR3 sequence: CASSGDRGDTQYF. The CDR3 region has the DNA TGTGCCAGCAGCGGGGACAGGGGTGATACGCAGTATTTT.

The chain is built from TRBV5-1 and TRBJ2-2, with D perhaps matching TRBD1 (6 bases). The CDR3 is 17 amino acids. CDR1 is SGHRS, CDR2 YFSETQ, per germline. The V end lost 4 bases, the J end lost 5 bases, and 21 bases lay between the germline ends. The CDR3 protein is CASSPLPQGRETGELFF. In DNA form, the CDR3 reads TGCGCCAGCAGCCCGCTACCACAGGGTAGGGAGACCGGGGAGCTGTTTTTT.

V is TRBV27 and J is TRBJ2-1; D is ambiguous. CDR3 length: 12 residues. Germline values: CDR1 MNHEY, CDR2 SMNVEV (reference sequence). Trimming removed 3 bases from V and 5 bases from J, with 5 bases in between. The CDR3 coding sequence is TGTGCCAGCAGTTTTGGCAACAATGAGCAGTTCTTC. Translated, it gives CASSFGNNEQFF.

The chain links TRBV7-9 to TRBJ2-1, with 11 bases lining up with TRBD2. Trimming removed 5 bases from V and 7 bases from J; junction bases left unmatched: 10. Looked up from germline, CDR1 is SEHNR and CDR2 is FQNEAQ (reference sequence). This CDR3 region has 16 residues. CDR3 loop: CASSLRLAGGGNEQFF. As DNA, the CDR3 is TGTGCCAGCAGCCTCCGTTTAGCGGGAGGGGGGAATGAGCAGTTCTTC.

The genes are TRBV7-2 and TRBJ2-1, with 12 bases aligning to TRBD2. Trimming at V came to 4 bases and at J to 5 bases, leaving 3 bases not matched to a gene. Germline V gives CDR1 SGHTA, CDR2 FQGNSA. The CDR3 loop spans 15 amino acids. The CDR3 DNA reads TGTGCCAGCAGCTGGACTAGCGGGAAACACAATGAGCAGTTCTTC. Its translation: CASSWTSGKHNEQFF.

This clone occurred a few times. V usage is TRBV6-1 and J usage is TRBJ1-2; D might be TRBD1 (6 bases). The CDR3 length is 13 residues. Germline V lookup: CDR1 MNHNS, CDR2 SASEGT. V was pared by 7 bases and J by 8 bases, with 17 bases between. The CDR3 region is CASTGGGAGGYTF. The CDR3 DNA reads as TGTGCCAGCACCGGCGGGGGGGCAGGGGGCTACACCTTC.

The chain links TRBV4-3 to TRBJ1-1, with 8 bases identical to TRBD1. J lost 4 bases, V lost 2 bases, and 0 bases had no gene match. This CDR3 spans 13 amino acids. Germline loops: CDR1 LGHNA, CDR2 YSLEER. CDR3: CASSQQGATEAFF. CDR3 sequence (DNA): TGCGCCAGCAGCCAACAGGGGGCCACTGAAGCTTTCTTT.

This chain connects TRBV10-3 to TRBJ2-1; D possibly corresponds to TRBD1 (5 bases). With 4 bases removed from V and 7 bases from J, the gap between germline ends came to 11 bases. Germline V gene data show CDR1 as ENHRY and CDR2 as SYGVKD. The CDR3 totals 13 residues. The DNA of the CDR3 is TGTGCCATCAGTGCACAGGTCGGGAATGAGCAGTTCTTC. Translating it yields CAISAQVGNEQFF.

This sequence joins TRBV5-6 and TRBJ1-1, with D perhaps TRBD1 (5 bases). The CDR3 length is 13 residues. Deletions cut 3 bases from V and 5 bases from J, with 11 bases between. The germline CDR1 and CDR2 sequences are SGHDT and YYEEEE. The CDR3 is CASSSGWGTEAFF. Written as DNA, the CDR3 is TGTGCCAGCAGCTCGGGCTGGGGGACTGAAGCTTTCTTT.

V usage is TRBV27 and J usage is TRBJ1-2; D gene ambiguous. CDR1 and CDR2 (germline): MNHEY, SMNVEV (reference sequence). V shed 2 bases and J shed 6 bases, with 13 bases lying between them. The CDR3 length is 14 residues. CDR3 in amino acids: CASSLRPYGDGYTF. The CDR3 DNA reads as TGTGCCAGCAGTTTACGGCCCTACGGGGATGGCTACACCTTC.

The genes are TRBV2 and TRBJ1-4, with a tentative D call TRBD1 (5 bases). V was pared by 4 bases and J by 7 bases, with 22 bases between. Per germline, CDR1 SNHLY and CDR2 FYNNEI. CDR3 size: 17 residues. The CDR3 DNA reads as TGTGCCAGCAGTGGACCGGGAGGGACGGCTAAGGGTGAAAAACTGTTTTTT. Translated, it gives CASSGPGGTAKGEKLFF. The full variable domain, with the rest looked up from reference TRBV2 and TRBJ1-4, is EPEVTQTPSHQVTQMGQEVILRCVPISNHLYFYWYRQILGQKVEFLVSFYNNEISEKSEIFDDQFSVERPDGSNFTLKIRSTKLEDSAMYFCASSGPGGTAKGEKLFFGSGTQLSVL.